This T cell receptor beta chain was sequenced in a study of PD-L1 blockade in urothelial cancer. The data were produced by immunoSEQ multiplex PCR, yet TCRdb's version contains in-frame clones alone and is incomplete. The sample yields 30,000 to 45,000 clones, around nine tenths seen once. V gave up 6 bases and J gave up 4 bases, with 18 bases separating them. Germline V gene data show CDR1 as MNHNS and CDR2 as SASEGT. This CDR3 spans 15 amino acids. Sample numbers ranged from 1 to 8 per patient, encompassing pretreatment and on-treatment collections. The sequence was obtained from a man aged 70 or older with urothelial cancer. The sample was PBMCs, taken around atezolizumab (anti-PD-L1) treatment. J is TRBJ1-2 and V is TRBV6-1, with a possible D match to TRBD1 (5 bases). CDR3 amino acids: CASSARGTVPYGYTF. The CDR3 DNA follows: TGTGCCAGCAGCGCGCGGGGCACCGTCCCCTATGGCTACACCTTC.